Reported below is one T cell receptor beta chain. Authors' data handling: Amplified reference gene primers provided the basis for estimating nucleated cell counts. Assay: immunoSEQ multiplex PCR; the TCRdb copy retains only in-frame clones and omits some. The D gene and trimming were derived from the DNA, and the V and J assignments and clone size from that table. The table lists fewer than 300,000 clones, approximately 85% of them singletons. Germline loops: CDR1 MNHEY, CDR2 SVGAGI. Losses at the gene ends were 5 bases for V and 4 bases for J; bases not matched to a gene: 7. This CDR3 has 15 amino acids. This sample was included in a study of blood T cell repertoires in COVID-19. Study in general: Samples of COVID-19 (acute and convalescent) were obtained from the United States, Italy and Spain. Nucleic acid was either cDNA or gDNA, and it came from T cells, B-cell-depleted T cells, or PBMCs.

The clonotype comes from a man in his forties or fifties with active or convalescent COVID-19. This chain uses TRBV6-5 with TRBJ1-3; 8 bases agree with TRBD1. The sequencing sample was made of peripheral blood. CDR3 in amino acids: CASSQQGAGGNTIYF. The CDR3 coding sequence is TGTGCCAGCAGTCAGCAGGGGGCCGGAGGAAACACCATATATTTT.